This T cell receptor beta chain was retrieved from a study of T cell changes during pregnancy in multiple sclerosis. Sequenced by immunoSEQ multiplex PCR; TCRdb stores in-frame clones only, minus some. The table records about 41,000 clones, around nine tenths of them present only once. The material was CD8+ T cells from peripheral blood mononuclear cells, obtained in the third trimester of pregnancy. This clonotype was obtained from a female donor with multiple sclerosis, enrolled in a pregnancy study.

For the CDR3, the DNA is TGTGCCAGTAGTATCACAAACACCGGGGAGCTGTTTTTT. Amino acids: CASSITNTGELFF. This sequence joins TRBV19 and TRBJ2-2, with D unresolved. This CDR3 region has 13 residues. Germline lookup yields CDR1 LNHDA and CDR2 SQIVND (reference sequence). V was clipped by 3 bases and J by 2 bases, with 4 bases between them.